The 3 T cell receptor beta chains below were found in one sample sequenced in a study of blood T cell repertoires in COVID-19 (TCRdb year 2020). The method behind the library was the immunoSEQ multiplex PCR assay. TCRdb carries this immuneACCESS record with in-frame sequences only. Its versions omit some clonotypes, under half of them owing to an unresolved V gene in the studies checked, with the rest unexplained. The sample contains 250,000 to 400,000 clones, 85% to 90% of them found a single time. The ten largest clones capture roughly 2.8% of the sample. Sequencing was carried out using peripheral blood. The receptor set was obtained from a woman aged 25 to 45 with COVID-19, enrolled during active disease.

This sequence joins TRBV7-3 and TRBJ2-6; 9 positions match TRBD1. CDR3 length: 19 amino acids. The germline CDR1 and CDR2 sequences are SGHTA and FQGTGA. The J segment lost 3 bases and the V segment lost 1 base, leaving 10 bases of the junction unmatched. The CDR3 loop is CASSLMPVQGAIGANVLTF. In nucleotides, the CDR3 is TGTGCCAGCAGCTTAATGCCCGTACAGGGGGCGATTGGGGCCAACGTCCTGACTTTC.

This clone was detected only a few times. Here the CDR3 reads CASSRLTKGTGGSETQYF. The CDR3 DNA sequence: TGCGCCAGCAGCCGCCTAACCAAGGGGACAGGGGGGTCGGAGACCCAGTACTTC. V is TRBV4-1 and J is TRBJ2-5, with 11 bases identical to TRBD1. The CDR3 has 18 amino acids. J was trimmed by 5 bases and V by 4 bases; bases with no gene match: 15. From germline, CDR1 is MGHRA and CDR2 YSYEKL.

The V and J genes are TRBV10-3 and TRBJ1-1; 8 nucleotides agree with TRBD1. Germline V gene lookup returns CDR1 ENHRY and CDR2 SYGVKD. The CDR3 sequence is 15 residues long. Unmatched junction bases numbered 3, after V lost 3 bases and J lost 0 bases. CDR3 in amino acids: CAISDGQGMNTEAFF. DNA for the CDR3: TGTGCCATCAGTGATGGACAGGGAATGAACACTGAAGCTTTCTTT.